This TCR beta chain stems from a study of blood T cell repertoires in COVID-19. Generated by immunoSEQ multiplex PCR, the TCRdb table keeps only in-frame clones and is missing some. In the table there are about 190,000 clones, roughly 80% of which are singletons. Germline-derived CDR1 and CDR2 are DFQATT and SNEGSKA (reference sequence). The CDR3 covers 11 residues. V lost 3 bases, J lost 9 bases, and 9 bases lay in between. V and J are TRBV20-1 and TRBJ2-1; D ambiguous. Sequencing was carried out using peripheral blood. The sequence derives from a woman aged 45-65 years with acute or convalescent COVID-19. This CDR3 reads CSARGEVEQFF. The CDR3, as DNA: TGCAGTGCTAGGGGCGAAGTTGAGCAGTTCTTC.